The present entry profiles one T cell receptor beta chain with its context. Its antigen has not been determined. Per-nucleotide qualities are absent, and no much larger clonotype sits a single base away. The source of the sample is a study of blood T cell repertoires in COVID-19 (dated by TCRdb to about 2020). As for the study more broadly: Collaborator samples came from the United States, Italy and Spain and covered acute and convalescent phases of COVID-19. The sample metadata nearly always contained a de-identified subject ID, COVID-19 status, age in years and sex. Samples were obtained from the ongoing ImmuneRACE study (first 160 participants) and from 1,000 to 1,500 subjects provided by 6 global collaborators. The material from the prospective study consisted of cDNA or gDNA derived from T cells, B-cell-depleted T cells, or PBMCs. HLA class I and class II types, where available, came from metadata supplied by the sample provider rather than from assay-based typing. The repertoires were made available in a free public database intended to serve as a resource for research on the immune response to SARS-CoV-2. Deeply sampled blood TCRbeta repertoires from subjects exposed to, actively infected with, or recovered from COVID-19 were included in the dataset. General conclusions and limits of the study: The quantity of clinical and demographic metadata differed by source and by participant and was supplied without curation.

The immunoSEQ Assay, a bias-controlled multiplex PCR, was used to amplify TCRbeta CDR3 regions from genomic DNA. The authors' pipeline ran thus. Nucleated cell counts per sample were estimated from amplification of reference gene primers within the assay. Sequence reads were collapsed and filtered to measure the absolute abundance of every unique TCRbeta CDR3 rearrangement. For each sample, productive Simpson clonality was calculated as the square root of Simpson's diversity index over productive rearrangements. Entries here come from immuneACCESS through TCRdb and include only in-frame sequences with V and J called. Some clones fail to appear in such tables; in the studies checked, an unresolved V gene covers under half of the shortfall, and the cause of the remainder is unknown. That table supplies the V and J calls and clone size; D and trimming were determined from the DNA. This sample comprises about 59,000 clones, around 92% of them detected only once. The biggest ten clones account for roughly 8.6% of the sample.

Whole blood was collected in K2EDTA tubes by collaborating institutions according to the institutions' own protocols. For TCRbeta analysis, collaborators shipped samples as frozen whole blood, isolated PBMCs, or DNA extracted from either of those sample types. The CDR3 sequence holds 15 residues, the cysteine and phenylalanine included. Only the CDR3 part of the read is kept: 45 bases, read in frame from the first base. Based on the germline V gene, the CDR1 and CDR2 sequences are SGDLS and YYNGEE. V lost 0 bases and J lost 2 bases; the stretch between them is 10 bases long. The source of this sequence is a human donor in a cohort sampled during active COVID-19. Recombination connected TRBV9 to TRBJ2-3, with the D gene too uncertain to name. Sequencing was done on a sample of peripheral blood. In nucleotides, the sequence is TGTGCCAGCAGCGTAGATATAGCAGACACAGATACGCAGTATTTT. This encodes CASSVDIADTDTQYF.